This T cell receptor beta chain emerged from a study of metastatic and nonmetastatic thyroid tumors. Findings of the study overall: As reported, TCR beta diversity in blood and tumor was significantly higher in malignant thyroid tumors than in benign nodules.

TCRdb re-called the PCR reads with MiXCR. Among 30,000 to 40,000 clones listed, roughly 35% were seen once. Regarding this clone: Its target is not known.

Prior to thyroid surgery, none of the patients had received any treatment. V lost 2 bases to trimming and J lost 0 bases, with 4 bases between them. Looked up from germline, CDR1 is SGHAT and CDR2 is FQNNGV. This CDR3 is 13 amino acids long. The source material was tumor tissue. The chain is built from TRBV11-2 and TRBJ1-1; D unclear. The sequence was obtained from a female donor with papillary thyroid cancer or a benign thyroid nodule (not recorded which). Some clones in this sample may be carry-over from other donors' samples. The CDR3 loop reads CASSLIVNTEAFF. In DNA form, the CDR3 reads TGTGCCAGCAGCTTAATTGTGAACACTGAAGCTTTCTTT. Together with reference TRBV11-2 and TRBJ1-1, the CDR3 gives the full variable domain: EAGVAQSPRYKIIEKRQSVAFWCNPISGHATLYWYQQILGQGPKLLIQFQNNGVVDDSQLPKDRFSAERLKGVDSTLKIQPAKLEDSAVYLCASSLIVNTEAFFGQGTRLTVV.